A selection of T cell receptor beta chains follows, all from one sample in a study of early T cells in non-severe SARS-CoV-2 infection. TCRdb independently ran MiXCR on the 5' RACE reads; one entry per CDR3 protein. The sample includes about 33,000 distinct CDR3 sequences, about 5% of them seen just once. The sample taken for sequencing was whole blood. Every receptor here comes from an adult who was a healthcare worker with PCR-confirmed SARS-CoV-2 infection or an uninfected control (not recorded which). The CDR3 runs from the conserved cysteine through the conserved F or W. The D gene is left open where the match is weak. Only part of the rows carry a size: once, few, many, or a class if the clone is expanded.

TRBV5-1	TRBJ2-3	TRBD2	many	TGCGCCAGCAGTTCTAGCGGTAGGACAGATACGCAGTATTTT	CASSSSGRTDTQYF
TRBV5-8	TRBJ2-1	.	many	TGTGCCAGCAGCTTTGGAGCGGCCTACAATGAGCAGTTCTTC	CASSFGAAYNEQFF
TRBV3-1	TRBJ2-4	.	.	TGTGCCAGCAGCCCCCCCCTTGGGAAAGATGACATTCAGTACTTC	CASSPPLGKDDIQYF
TRBV5-4	TRBJ2-1	.	many	TGTGCCAGCAGCTCAGCGGTGAGCTCCTACAATGAGCAGTTCTTC	CASSSAVSSYNEQFF
TRBV6-5	TRBJ2-7	.	many	TGTGCCAGCAGTTACTCGATCGCCGGGGCAGACTACGAGCAGTACTTC	CASSYSIAGADYEQYF
TRBV14	TRBJ1-1	.	few	TGTGCCAGCAGCCAGACCCGGGGCACTGAAGCTTTCTTT	CASSQTRGTEAFF
TRBV27	TRBJ2-1	TRBD2	few	TGTGCCAGCAGTCCAGATTCGACGGGTAGCGGGGAATTTCATGAGCAGTTCTTC	CASSPDSTGSGEFHEQFF
TRBV5-1	TRBJ2-5	.	.	TGCGCCAGCAGCTTGGGACAGGAGAAACAAGAGACCCAGTACTTC	CASSLGQEKQETQYF
TRBV19	TRBJ2-2	.	many	TGTGCCAGTAGTCCCCTCCCGGTGGGGGCGGGGGAGCTGTTTTTT	CASSPLPVGAGELFF
TRBV11-3	TRBJ2-3	.	.	TGTGTCAGCAGCTTAGGGGTAGGACTCACAGATACGCAGTATTTT	CVSSLGVGLTDTQYF
TRBV11-2	TRBJ2-1	.	.	TGTGCCAGCAGCTCCCTACAAGGATTCTCCTACAATGAGCAGTTCTTC	CASSSLQGFSYNEQFF
TRBV28	TRBJ2-3	.	few	TGTGCCAGCAGTGCCTTGCCTGGGGGGCCCGGCACAGATACGCAGTATTTT	CASSALPGGPGTDTQYF
TRBV7-9	TRBJ1-1	.	.	TGTGCCAGCAGGGAGATGGACAGAGCTTTCTTT	CASREMDRAFF
TRBV30	TRBJ1-5	.	many	TGTGCCTGGAGGGGGCCGGGAAGCAATCAGCCCCAGCATTTT	CAWRGPGSNQPQHF
TRBV20-1	TRBJ2-3	.	.	TGCAGTGCTAGGAGTCAGGGGGGGACAGATACGCAGTATTTT	CSARSQGGTDTQYF
TRBV7-3	TRBJ2-2	TRBD1	few	TGTGCCAGCAGCGGCCCCAGGGGGAGCGGGGAGCTGTTTTTT	CASSGPRGSGELFF
TRBV19	TRBJ2-7	TRBD1	many	TGTGCCAGTAGTATGGGACAGGCAACCTACGAGCAGTACTTC	CASSMGQATYEQYF
TRBV18	TRBJ2-3	.	many	TGTGCCAGCCGTTGGGACTCCTCAGATACGCAGTATTTT	CASRWDSSDTQYF
TRBV12-3/TRBV12-4	TRBJ1-2	.	few	TGTGCCAGCAGTTTAGTGGATAACTATGGCTACACCTTC	CASSLVDNYGYTF
TRBV7-9	TRBJ1-2	TRBD1	many	TGTGCCAGCAGCTTAGGGACAGGGGAGGTTGATGGCTACACCTTC	CASSLGTGEVDGYTF
TRBV5-1	TRBJ2-7	.	.	TGCGCCAGCAGTATTAACGCCGCCGAGCAGTACTTC	CASSINAAEQYF
TRBV7-9	TRBJ1-2	.	.	TGTGCCAGCAGCTTAGCGTCCTCCCCTCAGGGCTACACCTTC	CASSLASSPQGYTF
TRBV29-1	TRBJ2-7	.	.	TGCAGCGTTGAAGAGTCAGGGGCGAGCTCCTACGAGCAGTACTTC	CSVEESGASSYEQYF
TRBV2	TRBJ2-2	.	.	TGTGCCAGCAGCCGGAGGGGAGGTGCAAGGACCGGGGAGCTGTTTTTT	CASSRRGGARTGELFF
TRBV6-6	TRBJ2-5	.	.	TGTGCCAGCGGGGGGGCCCTTGGGGAGACCCAGTACTTC	CASGGALGETQYF
TRBV6-2/TRBV6-3	TRBJ2-1	.	few	TGTGCCAGCAGCCTCACTAGAGGCGTGGACGAGCAGTTCTTC	CASSLTRGVDEQFF
TRBV20-1	TRBJ2-5	.	few	TGCAGTGCTAGTAACGCGAACGAAGGGCTAGCGCAAGAGACCCAGTACTTC	CSASNANEGLAQETQYF
TRBV29-1	TRBJ2-5	.	many	TGCAGCGTTAGGGTCTCCCGTCAATTTTCGACCCAGTACTTC	CSVRVSRQFSTQYF
TRBV9	TRBJ1-2	.	many	TGTGCCAGCAGCCACGACTTCAACTCTTTTTATGGCTACACCTTC	CASSHDFNSFYGYTF